This T cell receptor beta chain came from a study of blood T cell repertoires in COVID-19. Assay: immunoSEQ multiplex PCR; the TCRdb copy retains only in-frame clones and omits some. The data contain tens of thousands of clones, about four fifths of them seen just once; the ten biggest clones take up roughly a fifth. CDR3 length: 14 residues. Germline-derived CDR1 and CDR2 are SGDLS and YYNGEE. V lost 0 bases to trimming and J lost 4 bases, with 9 bases between them. This clonotype originated in a human donor in a cohort sampled during active COVID-19. Sequenced material: peripheral blood. The V call is TRBV9, the J call TRBJ2-3; D not resolved. CDR3 sequence (DNA): TGTGCCAGCAGCGTAGGGTTGGCTTCAGATACGCAGTATTTT. The encoded protein is CASSVGLASDTQYF.